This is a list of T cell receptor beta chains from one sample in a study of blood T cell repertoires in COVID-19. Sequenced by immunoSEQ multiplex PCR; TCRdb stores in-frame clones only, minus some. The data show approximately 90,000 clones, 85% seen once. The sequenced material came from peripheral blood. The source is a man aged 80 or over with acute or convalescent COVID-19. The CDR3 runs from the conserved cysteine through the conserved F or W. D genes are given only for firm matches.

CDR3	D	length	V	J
CASSRPGATNEKLFF	-	15	TRBV28	TRBJ1-4
CASSLAGRGGQETQYF	-	16	TRBV5-6	TRBJ2-5
CASRTGGVKTQYF	TRBD2	13	TRBV6-5	TRBJ2-5
CASSLLAGGYYEQYF	TRBD2	15	TRBV7-2	TRBJ2-7
CASSYRPGWQPQHF	-	14	TRBV6-5	TRBJ1-5
CASSLGRGQGAEQYF	TRBD1	15	TRBV5-1	TRBJ2-7
CASSSLGLAGGDNEQFF	TRBD2	17	TRBV11-2	TRBJ2-1
CASSLGGPRETQYF	-	14	TRBV5-4	TRBJ2-5
CAWSDRGRNQPQHF	TRBD1	14	TRBV30	TRBJ1-5
CASSVAGASYEQYF	TRBD2	14	TRBV9	TRBJ2-7
CASSYASGRADEQFF	TRBD2	15	TRBV6-2/TRBV6-3	TRBJ2-1
CASSEGLAGVITGELFF	TRBD2	17	TRBV6-1	TRBJ2-2
CASSQPGLNSPLHF	-	14	TRBV3-1/TRBV3-2	TRBJ1-6
CASSLSLGEGNQPQHF	-	16	TRBV18	TRBJ1-5
CASSLGGQAYGYTF	-	14	TRBV28	TRBJ1-2
CAWSVLGTATGELFF	-	15	TRBV30	TRBJ2-2
CASSSRLAGEPGELFF	TRBD2	16	TRBV7-9	TRBJ2-2
CASSFNKGTGAYEQYF	TRBD1	16	TRBV11-2	TRBJ2-7
CASRITRTGGSPSSYEQYF	TRBD1	19	TRBV7-3	TRBJ2-7
CASSLLGQGGSGELFF	TRBD1	16	TRBV7-3	TRBJ2-2
CASSLEQSYEQYF	-	13	TRBV11-3	TRBJ2-7
CASAREGGNQPQHF	-	14	TRBV30	TRBJ1-5
CAWRGPGTGNEKLFF	TRBD1	15	TRBV30	TRBJ1-4
CASSFAGPYNSPLHF	-	15	TRBV27	TRBJ1-6
CASSPITGGELFF	-	13	TRBV5-4	TRBJ2-2
CASSVGAGVAKNIQYF	-	16	TRBV2	TRBJ2-4
CASSLATSVRTSGHTGELFF	TRBD2	20	TRBV5-1	TRBJ2-2
CASRSGSAYEQYF	-	13	TRBV2	TRBJ2-7
CASSPAGKNEKLFF	-	14	TRBV6-5	TRBJ1-4
CASSLTGTADQPQHF	TRBD1	15	TRBV11-2	TRBJ1-5
CASSPGHDYNEQFF	-	14	TRBV7-3	TRBJ2-1
CASSSRGLVSVSPTNEQFF	TRBD2	19	TRBV19	TRBJ2-1
CASSLRDGSSYEQYF	-	15	TRBV14	TRBJ2-7
CASSSTSGRAGNEQFF	TRBD2	16	TRBV27	TRBJ2-1
CASSRPSGPLAKNIQYF	TRBD2	17	TRBV7-3	TRBJ2-4
CASSSPSAPGGTDTQYF	-	17	TRBV28	TRBJ2-3
CASSIDFTDTQYF	-	13	TRBV19	TRBJ2-3
CASSFLAGVGETQYF	TRBD2	15	TRBV5-6	TRBJ2-5
CASSRTSGKPDTQYF	TRBD2	15	TRBV25-1	TRBJ2-3
CASSSGTGVGELFF	TRBD1	14	TRBV6-5	TRBJ2-2
CASSQDTGQPNTEAFF	TRBD1	16	TRBV3-1/TRBV3-2	TRBJ1-1
CAIRGGGDNGYTF	-	13	TRBV6-5	TRBJ1-2
CASSFGALLDTQYF	-	14	TRBV28	TRBJ2-3